A selection of T cell receptor beta chains follows, all from one sample in a study of OX40 agonist ivuxolimab in advanced cancers. Method: immunoSEQ multiplex PCR; TCRdb's copy keeps in-frame clones and lacks some. Among approximately 49,000 clones listed, roughly 80% were seen once. This sample comprised CD4+ or CD8+ T cells sorted from blood, obtained in a trial of the OX40 agonist ivuxolimab. These receptors originate from an adult with an advanced solid tumor such as melanoma, head and neck, liver or kidney cancer. CDR3s include the opening cysteine and the closing phenylalanine or tryptophan. D genes are given only for firm matches. Expanded clones get a size class; other rows say once, few or many, or leave the size out.

j_call: TRBJ1-3; clone_size: .; v_call: TRBV7-8; d_call: TRBD1; cdr3_aa: CASSFLDRGSGNTIYF; cdr3_nt: TGTGCCAGCAGCTTTTTAGACAGGGGGTCAGGAAACACCATATATTTT
j_call: TRBJ2-1; clone_size: .; v_call: TRBV18; d_call: TRBD2; cdr3_aa: CASSPPGGPPEQFF; cdr3_nt: TGTGCCAGCTCACCTCCGGGGGGACCCCCTGAGCAGTTCTTC
j_call: TRBJ2-7; clone_size: .; v_call: TRBV5-1; d_call: .; cdr3_aa: CASSPFTGSYEQYF; cdr3_nt: TGCGCCAGCAGTCCATTTACAGGGTCCTACGAGCAGTACTTC
j_call: TRBJ1-1; clone_size: .; v_call: TRBV6-5; d_call: .; cdr3_aa: CASSPGGVGTEAFF; cdr3_nt: TGTGCCAGCAGTCCCGGTGGGGTGGGGACTGAAGCTTTCTTT
j_call: TRBJ2-3; clone_size: once; v_call: TRBV11-2; d_call: TRBD2; cdr3_aa: CASSLESGRATDTQYF; cdr3_nt: TGTGCCAGCAGCTTAGAAAGCGGGAGGGCAACAGATACGCAGTATTTT
j_call: TRBJ2-1; clone_size: once; v_call: TRBV4-1; d_call: TRBD2; cdr3_aa: CASSQESSGPNEQFF; cdr3_nt: TGCGCCAGCAGCCAGGAATCTAGCGGGCCTAATGAGCAGTTCTTC
j_call: TRBJ2-7; clone_size: .; v_call: TRBV13; d_call: TRBD1; cdr3_aa: CASSSPPGTGDYEQYF; cdr3_nt: TGTGCCAGCAGCTCCCCCCCCGGGACAGGAGACTACGAGCAGTACTTC
j_call: TRBJ2-2; clone_size: .; v_call: TRBV2; d_call: TRBD2; cdr3_aa: CASRSPSGGINTGELFF; cdr3_nt: TGTGCCAGCAGATCCCCTAGCGGGGGAATCAACACCGGGGAGCTGTTTTTT
j_call: TRBJ1-1; clone_size: .; v_call: TRBV5-6; d_call: TRBD1; cdr3_aa: CASSPTGVGTEAFF; cdr3_nt: TGTGCCAGCAGCCCCACAGGGGTGGGGACTGAAGCTTTCTTT
j_call: TRBJ2-7; clone_size: .; v_call: TRBV10-3; d_call: .; cdr3_aa: CAISAGVTTSEQYF; cdr3_nt: TGTGCCATCAGTGCTGGAGTGACGACTAGCGAGCAGTACTTC
j_call: TRBJ2-5; clone_size: .; v_call: TRBV21-1; d_call: .; cdr3_aa: CASSKAGSSGGVETQYF; cdr3_nt: TGTGCCAGCAGCAAAGCGGGATCTAGCGGGGGCGTGGAGACCCAGTACTTC
j_call: TRBJ2-1; clone_size: .; v_call: TRBV5-4; d_call: .; cdr3_aa: CASSHPSNEQFF; cdr3_nt: TGTGCCAGCAGCCACCCCTCTAATGAGCAGTTCTTC
j_call: TRBJ2-7; clone_size: .; v_call: TRBV7-8; d_call: TRBD2; cdr3_aa: CASSPSGQTLIYEQYF; cdr3_nt: TGTGCCAGCAGCCCTAGCGGACAAACGTTGATCTACGAGCAGTACTTC
j_call: TRBJ1-2; clone_size: .; v_call: TRBV30; d_call: .; cdr3_aa: CAWSHRWGRANYGYTF; cdr3_nt: TGTGCCTGGAGCCATCGTTGGGGGAGGGCTAACTATGGCTACACCTTC
j_call: TRBJ2-5; clone_size: .; v_call: TRBV7-9; d_call: .; cdr3_aa: CASSPSLAPQETQYF; cdr3_nt: TGTGCCAGCAGCCCCTCCCTGGCCCCTCAAGAGACCCAGTACTTC
j_call: TRBJ2-7; clone_size: .; v_call: TRBV27; d_call: TRBD2; cdr3_aa: CASSHRQGLAGFYEQYF; cdr3_nt: TGTGCCAGCAGTCACCGGCAGGGACTAGCGGGGTTCTACGAGCAGTACTTC